This T cell receptor beta chain was identified in a study of CD8 T cells in cerebrospinal fluid in Alzheimer's disease. CDR3 length: 17 amino acids. Germline-derived CDR1 and CDR2 are SGHVS and FNYEAQ. Points from the study as a whole: Compared with controls, mild cognitive impairment or Alzheimer's disease patients showed higher maximum CSF clone percentages.

This clonotype ranks as medium-sized in terms of frequency. Antigen unknown. TCRdb reanalyzed the 10x single-cell sequencing reads, giving one entry per CDR3 protein sequence and no DNA. The sample has 1,000 to 1,500 distinct CDR3 sequences; the top ten hold about 8%. The V call is TRBV7-6, the J call TRBJ2-5; TCRdb reports TRBD1, a call that lacks DNA to check it against. Sequenced material: cerebrospinal fluid. The TCR comes from a human donor with Alzheimer's disease. The chain's CDR3 is CASSLATSGGSQETQYF. Full variable domain (rest looked up from reference TRBV7-6 and TRBJ2-5): GAGVSQSPRYKVTKRGQDVALRCDPISGHVSLYWYRQALGQGPEFLTYFNYEAQQDKSGLPNDRFSAERPEGSISTLTIQRTEQRDSAMYRCASSLATSGGSQETQYFGPGTRLLVL.